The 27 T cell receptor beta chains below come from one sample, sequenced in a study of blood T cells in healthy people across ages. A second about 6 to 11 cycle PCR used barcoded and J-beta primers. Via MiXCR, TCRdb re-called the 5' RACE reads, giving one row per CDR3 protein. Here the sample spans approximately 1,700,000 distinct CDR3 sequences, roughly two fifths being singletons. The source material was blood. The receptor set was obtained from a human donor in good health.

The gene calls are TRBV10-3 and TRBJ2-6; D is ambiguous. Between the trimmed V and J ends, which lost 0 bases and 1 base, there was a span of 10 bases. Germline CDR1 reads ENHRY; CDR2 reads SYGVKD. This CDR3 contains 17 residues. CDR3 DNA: TGTGCCATCAGTGAGTCTGCTTTGGGGTCTGGGGCCAACGTCCTGACTTTC. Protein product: CAISESALGSGANVLTF.

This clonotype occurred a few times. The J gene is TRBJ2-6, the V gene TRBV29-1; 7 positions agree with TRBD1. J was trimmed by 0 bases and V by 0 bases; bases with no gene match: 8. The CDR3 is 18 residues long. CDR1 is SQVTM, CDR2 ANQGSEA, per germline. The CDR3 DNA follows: TGCAGCGTTGAAGAAAGACAGGGCCTCTACTCTGGGGCCAACGTCCTGACTTTC. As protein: CSVEERQGLYSGANVLTF.

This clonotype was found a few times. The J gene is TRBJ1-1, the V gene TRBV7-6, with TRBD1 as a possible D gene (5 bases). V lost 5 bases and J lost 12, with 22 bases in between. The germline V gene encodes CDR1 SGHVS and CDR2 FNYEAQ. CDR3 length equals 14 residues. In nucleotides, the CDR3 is TGTGCCAGCAGCCTGGGGGTTTGGGACGCGAAAACTTTCTTT. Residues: CASSLGVWDAKTFF.

The CDR3 sequence is CATSDYAKGLETQYF. The CDR3 bases are TGTGCCACCAGTGATTATGCCAAGGGGTTGGAGACCCAGTACTTC. This chain uses TRBV24-1 with TRBJ2-5; perhaps TRBD1 as D (5 bases). The CDR3 has 15 amino acids. Per the germline V gene, CDR1 is KGHDR and CDR2 is SFDVKD. V was pared by 2 bases and J by 5 bases, with 14 bases between.

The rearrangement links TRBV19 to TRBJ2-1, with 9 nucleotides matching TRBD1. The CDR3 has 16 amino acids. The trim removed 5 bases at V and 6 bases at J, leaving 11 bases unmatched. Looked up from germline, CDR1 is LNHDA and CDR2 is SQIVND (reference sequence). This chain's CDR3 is CASSGVGDRAGNEQFF. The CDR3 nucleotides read TGTGCCAGTAGTGGCGTTGGGGACAGGGCGGGCAATGAGCAGTTCTTC.

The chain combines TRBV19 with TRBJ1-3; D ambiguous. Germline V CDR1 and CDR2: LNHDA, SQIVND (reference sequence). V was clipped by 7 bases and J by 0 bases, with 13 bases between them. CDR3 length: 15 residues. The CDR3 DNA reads TGTGCCAGTACCCTAGGATTGAGCTCTGGAAACACCATATATTTT. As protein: CASTLGLSSGNTIYF.

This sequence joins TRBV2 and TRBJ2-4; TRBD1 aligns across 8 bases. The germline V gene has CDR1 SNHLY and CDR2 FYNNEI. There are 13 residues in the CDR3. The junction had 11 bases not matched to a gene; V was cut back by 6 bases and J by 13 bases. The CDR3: CASRDRDRTVQYF. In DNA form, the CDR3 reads TGTGCCAGCAGAGACCGGGACAGGACGGTCCAGTACTTC. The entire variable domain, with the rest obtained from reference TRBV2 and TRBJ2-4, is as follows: EPEVTQTPSHQVTQMGQEVILRCVPISNHLYFYWYRQILGQKVEFLVSFYNNEISEKSEIFDDQFSVERPDGSNFTLKIRSTKLEDSAMYFCASRDRDRTVQYFGAGTRLSVL.

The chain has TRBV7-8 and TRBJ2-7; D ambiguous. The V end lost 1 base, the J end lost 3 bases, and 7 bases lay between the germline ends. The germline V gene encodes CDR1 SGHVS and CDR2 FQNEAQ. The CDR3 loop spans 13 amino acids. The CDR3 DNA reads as TGTGCCAGCAGCTTAGGATGGCACTACGAGCAGTACTTC. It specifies CASSLGWHYEQYF.

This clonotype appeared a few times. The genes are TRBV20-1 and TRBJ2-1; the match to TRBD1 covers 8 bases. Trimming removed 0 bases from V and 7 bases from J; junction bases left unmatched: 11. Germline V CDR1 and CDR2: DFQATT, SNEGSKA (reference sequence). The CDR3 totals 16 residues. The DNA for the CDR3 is TGCAGTGCTAGAGATCTCGGCAGGGGGCGTTGGAATGAGCAGTTCTTC. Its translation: CSARDLGRGRWNEQFF.

The CDR3 is CASTAGQGRPQHF. In DNA, the CDR3 is TGTGCCAGCACCGCGGGACAGGGTCGGCCCCAGCATTTT. This chain connects TRBV12-3 or TRBV12-4 to TRBJ1-5, with 9 bases identical to TRBD1. The V gene end was trimmed by 7 bases and the J gene end by 9 bases; junction bases not matched to a gene: 7. The CDR3 runs to 13 residues.

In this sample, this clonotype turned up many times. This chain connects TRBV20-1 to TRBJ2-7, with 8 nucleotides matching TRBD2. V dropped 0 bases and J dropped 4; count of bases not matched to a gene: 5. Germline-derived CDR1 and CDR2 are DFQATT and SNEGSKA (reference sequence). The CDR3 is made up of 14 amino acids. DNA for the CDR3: TGCAGTGCTAGAGAAGACGGGGGGGTTTACGAGCAGTACTTC. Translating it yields CSAREDGGVYEQYF.

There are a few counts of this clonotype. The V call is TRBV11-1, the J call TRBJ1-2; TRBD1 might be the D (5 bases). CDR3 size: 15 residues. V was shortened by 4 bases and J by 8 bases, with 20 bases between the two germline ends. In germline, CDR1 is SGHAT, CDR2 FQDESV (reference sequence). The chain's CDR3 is CASSSLLFGTQGYTF. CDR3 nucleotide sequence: TGTGCCAGCAGCTCTCTACTATTCGGGACGCAGGGCTACACCTTC.

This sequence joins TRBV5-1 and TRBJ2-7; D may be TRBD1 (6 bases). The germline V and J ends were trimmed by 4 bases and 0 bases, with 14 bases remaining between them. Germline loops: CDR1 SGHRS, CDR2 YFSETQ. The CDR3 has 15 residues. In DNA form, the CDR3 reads TGCGCCAGCAGCCGGGACATCGGTTCCTCCTACGAGCAGTACTTC. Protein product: CASSRDIGSSYEQYF.

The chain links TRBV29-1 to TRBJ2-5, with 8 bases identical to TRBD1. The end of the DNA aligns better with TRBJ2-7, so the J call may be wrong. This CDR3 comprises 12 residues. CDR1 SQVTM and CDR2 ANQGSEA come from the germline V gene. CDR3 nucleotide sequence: TGCAGCGTTGGTGACAGGGGTTCCGAGCAGTACTTC. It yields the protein CSVGDRGSEQYF.

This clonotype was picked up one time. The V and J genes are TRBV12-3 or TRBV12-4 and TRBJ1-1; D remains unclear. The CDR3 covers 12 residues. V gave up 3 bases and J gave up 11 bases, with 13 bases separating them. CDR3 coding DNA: TGTGCCAGCAGTTTTAGCGGCCTAGGGGCTTTCTTT. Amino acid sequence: CASSFSGLGAFF.

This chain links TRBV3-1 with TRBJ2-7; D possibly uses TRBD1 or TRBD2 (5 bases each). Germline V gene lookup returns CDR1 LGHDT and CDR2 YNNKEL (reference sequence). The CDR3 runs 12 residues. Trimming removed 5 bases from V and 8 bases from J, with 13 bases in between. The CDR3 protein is CASSGLQGKQYF. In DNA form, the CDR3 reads TGTGCCAGCAGCGGACTGCAGGGAAAGCAGTACTTC.

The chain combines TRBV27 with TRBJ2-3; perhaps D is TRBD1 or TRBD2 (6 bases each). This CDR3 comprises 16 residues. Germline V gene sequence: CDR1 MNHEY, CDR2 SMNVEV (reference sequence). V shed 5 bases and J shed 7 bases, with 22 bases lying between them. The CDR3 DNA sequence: TGTGCCAGCAGTCCTACGACTTGGGGGGCAGCGAATACGCAGTATTTT. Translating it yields CASSPTTWGAANTQYF.

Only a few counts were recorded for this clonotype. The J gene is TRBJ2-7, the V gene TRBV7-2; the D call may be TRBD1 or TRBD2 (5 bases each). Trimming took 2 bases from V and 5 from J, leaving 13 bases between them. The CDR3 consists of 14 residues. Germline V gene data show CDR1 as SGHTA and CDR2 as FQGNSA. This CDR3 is CASSLSGAEDEQYF. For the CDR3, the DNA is TGTGCCAGCAGCTTATCCGGGGCCGAGGACGAGCAGTACTTC.

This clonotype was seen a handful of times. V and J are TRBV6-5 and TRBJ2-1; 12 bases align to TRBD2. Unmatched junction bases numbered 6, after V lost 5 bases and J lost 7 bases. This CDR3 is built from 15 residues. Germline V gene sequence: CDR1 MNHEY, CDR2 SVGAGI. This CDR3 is CASSLAGGRRNEQFF. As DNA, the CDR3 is TGTGCCAGCAGTCTAGCGGGGGGGCGTAGGAATGAGCAGTTCTTC.

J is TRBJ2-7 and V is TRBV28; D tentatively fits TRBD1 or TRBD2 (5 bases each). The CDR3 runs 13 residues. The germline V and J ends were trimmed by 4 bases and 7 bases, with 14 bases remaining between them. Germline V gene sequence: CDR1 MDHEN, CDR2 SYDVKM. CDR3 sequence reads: CASSSMGEGEQYF. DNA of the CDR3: TGTGCCAGCAGTTCCATGGGGGAAGGGGAGCAGTACTTC.

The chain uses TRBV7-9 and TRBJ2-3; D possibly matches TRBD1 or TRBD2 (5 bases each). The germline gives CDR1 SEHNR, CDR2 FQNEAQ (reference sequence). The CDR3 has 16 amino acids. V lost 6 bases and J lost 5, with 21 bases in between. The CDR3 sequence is CASRPKGTYLRDTQYF. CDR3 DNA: TGTGCCAGCAGACCTAAGGGGACCTATTTGCGAGATACGCAGTATTTT.

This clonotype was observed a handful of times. The CDR3 nucleotides read TGCGCCAGCAGCTTTCTAGCGGGGGCTGGGGCCAACGTCCTGACTTTC. This codes for CASSFLAGAGANVLTF. The chain joins TRBV5-1 to TRBJ2-6; 10 positions match TRBD2. After removal of 2 bases from V and 2 bases from J, the junction contained 1 base not matched to a gene. Germline CDR1 reads SGHRS; CDR2 reads YFSETQ. The CDR3 has 16 amino acids.

CDR3 amino acids: CASSSEMTVYGYTF. As DNA, the CDR3 is TGTGCCAGCAGTTCTGAAATGACGGTCTATGGCTACACCTTC. The chain carries TRBV27 and TRBJ1-2, with unresolved D. The CDR3 length is 14 residues. Germline V gene sequence: CDR1 MNHEY, CDR2 SMNVEV (reference sequence). Deletions cut 4 bases from V and 4 bases from J, with 13 bases between.

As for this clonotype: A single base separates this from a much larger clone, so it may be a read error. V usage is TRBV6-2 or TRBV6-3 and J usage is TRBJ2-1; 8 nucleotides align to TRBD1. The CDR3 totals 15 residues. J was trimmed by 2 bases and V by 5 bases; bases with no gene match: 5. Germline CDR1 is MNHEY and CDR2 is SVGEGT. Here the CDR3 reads CASSQQGEAYNEQFF. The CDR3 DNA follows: TGTGCCAGCAGTCAACAGGGGGAGGCCTACAATGAGCAGTTCTTC.

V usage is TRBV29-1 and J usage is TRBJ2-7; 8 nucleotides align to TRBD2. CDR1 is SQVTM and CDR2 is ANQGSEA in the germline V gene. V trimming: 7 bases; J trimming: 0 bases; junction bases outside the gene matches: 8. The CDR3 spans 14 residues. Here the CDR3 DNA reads TGCAGCGCTGCGGGGGGTACAGGCTCCTACGAGCAGTACTTC. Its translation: CSAAGGTGSYEQYF.

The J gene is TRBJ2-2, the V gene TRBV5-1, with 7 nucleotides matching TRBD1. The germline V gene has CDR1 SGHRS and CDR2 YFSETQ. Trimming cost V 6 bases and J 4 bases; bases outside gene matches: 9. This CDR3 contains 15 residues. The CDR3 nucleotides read TGCGCCAGCAACCCGCAGGCAGGGGGCACCGGGGAGCTGTTTTTT. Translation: CASNPQAGGTGELFF.

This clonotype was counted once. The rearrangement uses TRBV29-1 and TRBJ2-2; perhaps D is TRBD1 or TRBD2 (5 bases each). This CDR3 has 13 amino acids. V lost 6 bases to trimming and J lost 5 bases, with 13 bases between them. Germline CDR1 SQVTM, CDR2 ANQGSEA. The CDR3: CSVGDPETGELFF. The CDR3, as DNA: TGCAGCGTCGGGGACCCGGAGACCGGGGAGCTGTTTTTT.